The 9 T cell receptor beta chains in this list originate from one sample, sequenced in a study of cytomegalovirus exposure and HLA in healthy donors. Primers: 60 Vbeta forward and 13 Jbeta reverse. The method was immunoSEQ multiplex PCR; TCRdb's version includes in-frame clones alone and lacks a portion of them. The repertoire holds approximately 140,000 clones, roughly two thirds seen once, with about 1.8% in the top ten. The material sequenced was PBMCs. These receptors were taken from a male donor in good health and CMV-seronegative.

The chain employs TRBV29-1 and TRBJ1-2; possible D gene TRBD1, 6 bases. Germline V gene sequence: CDR1 SQVTM, CDR2 ANQGSEA. The CDR3 is made up of 13 amino acids. Trimming shortened V by 7 bases and J by 3 bases, and 15 bases separated the two germline ends. CDR3: CSAEGGFDYGYTF. CDR3 DNA: TGCAGCGCCGAGGGGGGGTTTGACTATGGCTACACCTTC.

This clone was seen a handful of times. The rearrangement joins TRBV5-1 to TRBJ2-7; TRBD1 aligns across 8 bases. Losses at the gene ends were 0 bases for V and 2 bases for J; bases not matched to a gene: 7. Per germline, CDR1 SGHRS and CDR2 YFSETQ. The length of the CDR3 is 16 residues. The CDR3 protein is CASSLAPGDRTYEQYF. The CDR3 nucleotides read TGCGCCAGCAGCTTGGCGCCGGGGGACAGGACCTACGAGCAGTACTTC.

The CDR3 DNA sequence: TGTGCCAGCAGCCCCTTTGTGAACTCCTATGGCTACACCTTC. Translation: CASSPFVNSYGYTF. The chain is built from TRBV6-4 and TRBJ1-2, with D uncertain. Germline CDR1 reads MRHNA; CDR2 reads SNTAGT. The CDR3 covers 14 residues. V lost 6 bases and J 4 bases, leaving 15 bases between the germline ends.

The gene calls are TRBV21-1 and TRBJ1-6; the tabulated D call, TRBD1, remains unverified against the DNA. TRBV21-1 is assigned pseudogene status. The CDR3 length is 10 residues. CDR3 protein: CASRTGHLHF. CDR3 in DNA: TGTGCCAGCAGGACAGGTCACCTCCACTTT.

Notes on this clone: Different DNA sequences within this sample yield the same CDR3. The V call is TRBV25-1, the J call TRBJ1-4; no reliable D call. V lost 2 bases to trimming and J lost 6 bases, with 13 bases between them. This CDR3 contains 15 residues. The germline gives CDR1 MGHDK, CDR2 SYGVNS. The CDR3 DNA follows: TGTGCCAGCAGTGAAATACGTGGTCGGGATGAAAAACTGTTTTTT. This gives the protein CASSEIRGRDEKLFF.

Concerning this clone itself: Germline and junction disagree at one end, which may indicate a read error. The rearrangement joins TRBV30 to TRBJ2-6, with a tentative D call TRBD1 (5 bases). Germline V gene lookup returns CDR1 GTSNPN and CDR2 SVGIG (reference sequence). This CDR3 is 13 amino acids long. The DNA of the CDR3 is TGTGCCTGGAAGCTGGCTGGGGCCAACGTCCCGACTTTC. Protein product: CAWKLAGANVPTF.

CDR3 in DNA: TGTGCCAGCAGTTTTATTCCGGCGGGGGGGGAATTTAGCACAGATACGCAGTATTTT. This translates into CASSFIPAGGEFSTDTQYF. This rearrangement joins TRBV28 to TRBJ2-3, with 9 bases that match TRBD2. CDR1 is MDHEN and CDR2 is SYDVKM in the germline V gene. Unmatched junction bases numbered 13, after V lost 3 bases and J lost 0 bases. The CDR3 runs to 19 residues.

V and J are TRBV5-6 and TRBJ2-7; D possibly corresponds to TRBD1 (6 bases). V lost 2 bases and J lost 2, with 14 bases in between. This CDR3 region has 15 residues. Germline loops: CDR1 SGHDT, CDR2 YYEEEE. The CDR3 region has the DNA TGTGCCAGCAGCTTCGACAGGTTCCCAACCTACGAGCAGTACTTC. This sequence encodes CASSFDRFPTYEQYF.

The table lists this clone with a few counts. J is TRBJ2-1 and V is TRBV19; TRBD2 aligns across 15 bases. The V and J ends lost 5 bases and 10 bases, in that order; junction bases with no gene match: 9. CDR1 is LNHDA and CDR2 is SQIVND in the germline V gene (reference sequence). This CDR3 has 16 amino acids. DNA for the CDR3: TGTGCCAGTAGTTCCCGGACTAGCGGGGGGGCCGAAGAGCAGTTCTTC. It is translated as CASSSRTSGGAEEQFF.